This T cell receptor beta chain derives from a study of OX40 agonist ivuxolimab in advanced cancers. This clone was counted only a few times. Its antigen is unidentified. The junction and the germline gene differ at one end; a read error may be behind it. TCRdb's copy holds only in-frame clones and misses some; the assay was immunoSEQ multiplex PCR. This sample carries 71,000 or so clones, 93% of them seen once, and the ten largest clones take about 6.6%. Germline loops: CDR1 SQVTM, CDR2 ANQGSEA. This CDR3 spans 13 amino acids. Study-level findings and limits: Expanded clones tended on average to be more numerous among CD8+ T cells than CD4+.

This sequence was found in an adult with an advanced solid tumor such as melanoma, head and neck, liver or kidney cancer. The chain couples TRBV29-1 to TRBJ1-2; 8 nucleotides match TRBD1. Sequencing was performed on CD4+ or CD8+ T cells sorted from blood, taken in a trial of the OX40 agonist ivuxolimab. The CDR3 DNA reads TGCAGCGTTACAGGGGGAGCTAACTATGGCCACACCTTC. This sequence encodes CSVTGGANYGHTF. Full variable domain (remainder filled in from reference TRBV29-1 and TRBJ1-2): SAVISQKPSRDICQRGTSLTIQCQVDSQVTMMFWYRQQPGQSLTLIATANQGSEATYESGFVIDKFPISRPNLTFSTLTVSNMSPEDSSIYLCSVTGGANYGHTFGSGTRLTVV.